This TCR beta chain stems from a study of T cells in localized non-small cell lung cancer. The study's findings and limits: Adjacent lung had a median roughly 50 of the 100 largest tumor clones. Uninvolved adjacent lung had the highest recorded T cell clonality, with tumor below it. Higher adjacent-lung clonality was associated with shorter survival.

This CDR3 comprises 15 residues. The germline gives CDR1 MGHRA, CDR2 YSYEKL. Trimming left V 0 bases short and J 2 bases short, with 7 bases between. Sequencing was performed with immunoSEQ multiplex PCR; in TCRdb, only in-frame clones are kept and a portion is missing. The repertoire has over 25,000 clones, roughly nine tenths of them found once; the top ten carry about 6%. Comments on this clone: Its antigen is not identified.

V gene TRBV4-1 combines with J gene TRBJ1-4; D remains unclear. This receptor was taken from a man aged 40 to 70 with stage II lung adenocarcinoma. This sample comprised PBMCs, obtained before any cancer treatment. The CDR3: CASSQDGGTNEKLFF. In DNA, the CDR3 is TGCGCCAGCAGCCAAGATGGCGGGACTAATGAAAAACTGTTTTTT.